The 30 T cell receptor beta chains below come from one sample, sequenced in a study of blood T cell repertoires in COVID-19. Clones were read by immunoSEQ multiplex PCR, and TCRdb kept only the in-frame ones, dropping some. This repertoire shows fewer than 400,000 clones, about 90% found once; its top ten account for roughly 2.9%. The sequencing sample was made of peripheral blood. The receptor source for this set is a woman in her twenties or thirties with COVID-19, enrolled during active disease.

The rearrangement joins TRBV6-1 to TRBJ2-7, with 7 bases aligning to TRBD1. V shed 2 bases, J shed 0 bases, and the junction held 7 bases outside the gene matches. The CDR3 sequence is 16 residues long. Looked up from germline, CDR1 is MNHNS and CDR2 is SASEGT. CDR3 region: CASSEWGRGSSYEQYF. CDR3 nucleotide sequence: TGTGCCAGCAGTGAATGGGGCAGGGGGTCCTCCTACGAGCAGTACTTC.

V usage is TRBV7-9 and J usage is TRBJ1-2; D possibly corresponds to TRBD1 (6 bases). Germline lookup yields CDR1 SEHNR and CDR2 FQNEAQ (reference sequence). Trimming took 4 bases from V and 8 from J, leaving 17 bases between them. CDR3 length: 14 amino acids. CDR3 amino acids: CASSSRGFPDGYTF. CDR3 DNA: TGTGCCAGCAGCTCCAGGGGATTTCCTGACGGCTACACCTTC.

J is TRBJ2-3 and V is TRBV11-2; D is perhaps TRBD2 (5 bases). This CDR3 has 14 residues. The germline V gene encodes CDR1 SGHAT and CDR2 FQNNGV. The V gene lost 0 bases and the J gene lost 4 bases, with 8 bases spanning the gap. CDR3 sequence reads: CASSLERGPDTQYF. The CDR3, as DNA: TGTGCCAGCAGCTTAGAGAGAGGGCCAGATACGCAGTATTTT.

This clone was seen a handful of times. V and J are TRBV7-9 and TRBJ1-6; 8 nucleotides match TRBD1. There are 14 residues in the CDR3. CDR1 is SEHNR, CDR2 FQNEAQ, per germline (reference sequence). After removal of 7 bases from V and 7 bases from J, the junction contained 6 bases not matched to a gene. The CDR3 DNA follows: TGTGCCAGCACCCTAGGGACAGGCAATTCACCCCTCCACTTT. Protein sequence: CASTLGTGNSPLHF.

This clone was observed a single time. This sequence joins TRBV2 and TRBJ2-5; 7 bases are shared with TRBD2. With 6 bases clipped from V and 5 bases from J, the junction kept 9 bases outside the gene matches. From germline, CDR1 is SNHLY and CDR2 FYNNEI. CDR3 length: 14 residues. The CDR3 nucleotides read TGTGCCAGCAGGGCGGGGAGGGCCCTGGAGACCCAGTACTTC. Its protein is CASRAGRALETQYF.

The chain has TRBV10-2 and TRBJ1-2, with D tentatively TRBD1 (6 bases). The CDR3 contains 15 residues. V dropped 2 bases and J dropped 4 bases, with 14 bases sitting between them. The germline V gene has CDR1 WSHSY and CDR2 SAAADI. The CDR3 sequence: CASSEPGDGSYGYTF. CDR3 bases: TGCGCCAGCAGTGAGCCAGGGGACGGATCCTATGGCTACACCTTC.

The chain has TRBV14 and TRBJ2-5; 7 positions agree with TRBD2. V was clipped by 2 bases and J by 1 base; unmatched bases: 4. CDR3 length: 15 residues. Germline-derived CDR1 and CDR2 are SGHDN and FVKESK. The CDR3 protein is CASSQLGGGQETQYF. The CDR3 coding sequence is TGTGCCAGCAGCCAATTGGGGGGGGGCCAAGAGACCCAGTACTTC.

This clone is a singleton in its sample. The chain carries TRBV5-5 and TRBJ1-5, with a weak D call TRBD1 (6 bases). This CDR3 has 15 amino acids. Germline assignment: CDR1 SGHKS and CDR2 YYEKEE (reference sequence). Trimming shortened V by 3 bases and J by 5 bases, and 15 bases separated the two germline ends. CDR3 sequence: CASSWGGARDQPQHF. The CDR3 coding sequence is TGTGCCAGCAGCTGGGGGGGGGCGAGGGATCAGCCCCAGCATTTT.

The V call is TRBV5-1, the J call TRBJ2-1, with 7 positions matching TRBD1. From germline, CDR1 is SGHRS and CDR2 YFSETQ. Trimming took 0 bases from V and 7 from J; bases not matched to a gene: 1. This CDR3 is 13 amino acids long. DNA for the CDR3: TGCGCCAGCAGCTTGGGGGGACAGAATGAGCAGTTCTTC. The encoded protein is CASSLGGQNEQFF.

The CDR3 loop reads CASSLRGPLHF. The CDR3 nucleotides are TGTGCCAGCAGCTTACGGGGACCCCTCCACTTT. The rearrangement uses TRBV11-2 and TRBJ1-6; D gene ambiguous. Per the germline V gene, CDR1 is SGHAT and CDR2 is FQNNGV. The CDR3 sequence is 11 residues long. V gave up 2 bases and J gave up 12 bases, with 5 bases separating them.

The chain joins TRBV3-1 (or the pseudogene TRBV3-2) to TRBJ1-2; perhaps TRBD1 as D (6 bases). The germline gives CDR1 LGHDT, CDR2 YNNKEL (reference sequence). V lost 4 bases and J lost 8, with 11 bases in between. The CDR3 runs to 12 residues. CDR3 sequence reads: CASSPHRDGYTF. In DNA form, the CDR3 reads TGTGCCAGCAGCCCCCACAGGGACGGCTACACCTTC.

The J gene is TRBJ2-7, the V gene TRBV11-2; 8 bases are a match to TRBD2. The CDR3 has 15 residues. V shed 5 bases and J 5 bases; nucleotides not matched to a gene: 11. CDR1 is SGHAT and CDR2 is FQNNGV in the germline V gene. In DNA, the CDR3 is TGTGCCAGCAGCCCGGGGGGGTACTTAAAAGACGAGCAGTACTTC. It translates to CASSPGGYLKDEQYF.

The chain is built from TRBV5-1 and TRBJ1-5, with 11 positions matching TRBD1. The germline gives CDR1 SGHRS, CDR2 YFSETQ. With 0 bases clipped from V and 6 bases from J, the junction kept 2 bases outside the gene matches. CDR3 length: 15 amino acids. Here the CDR3 reads CASSLAGTGGQPQHF. The CDR3 nucleotides read TGCGCCAGCAGCTTGGCAGGGACAGGGGGTCAGCCCCAGCATTTT.

V gene TRBV19 combines with J gene TRBJ2-2; 8 bases are shared with TRBD1. The CDR3 has 14 amino acids. J gave up 5 bases and V 8 bases, and 7 bases lay outside the gene matches. Per germline, CDR1 LNHDA and CDR2 SQIVND (reference sequence). The CDR3 DNA follows: TGTGCCAGTTCTCCCGGACAGGGTACCGGGGAGCTGTTTTTT. Its translation is CASSPGQGTGELFF.

The chain employs TRBV4-2 and TRBJ2-1; the D gene is possibly TRBD2 (5 bases). The V and J ends lost 4 bases and 7 bases respectively, with 14 bases between them. Germline assignment: CDR1 LGHNA and CDR2 YNFKEQ. This CDR3 is built from 14 residues. In DNA, the CDR3 is TGTGCCAGCAGCCCCACGGACTGGGCTAATGAGCAGTTCTTC. This translates into CASSPTDWANEQFF.

This rearrangement joins TRBV12-3 or TRBV12-4 to TRBJ1-5; 7 nucleotides line up with TRBD1. Trimming cost V 3 bases and J 8 bases; bases outside gene matches: 4. The CDR3 spans 13 residues. CDR3 sequence (DNA): TGTGCCAGCAGTTTGAGGGGACAGAAGCCCCAGCATTTT. Translation: CASSLRGQKPQHF.

The chain employs TRBV15 and TRBJ2-7, with D maybe TRBD2 (6 bases). CDR1 and CDR2 (germline): LNHNV, YYDKDF (reference sequence). V was cut by 6 bases and J by 2 bases, with 17 bases left in between. The length of the CDR3 is 15 residues. This CDR3 is CATSRGGGIAYEQYF. The DNA for the CDR3 is TGTGCCACCAGTAGGGGCGGCGGGATAGCCTACGAGCAGTACTTC.

V and J are TRBV7-2 and TRBJ1-2; a possible D gene is TRBD1 (5 bases). The V gene's germline CDR1 is SGHTA and CDR2 FQGNSA. V gave up 5 bases and J gave up 4 bases, with 8 bases separating them. The CDR3 covers 12 residues. CDR3 in amino acids: CASSTGFYGYTF. The CDR3 nucleotides are TGTGCCAGCAGCACAGGTTTCTATGGCTACACCTTC.

The chain links TRBV25-1 to TRBJ1-4; a weak D match, TRBD1 (6 bases). The CDR3 covers 14 residues. Germline CDR1 is MGHDK and CDR2 is SYGVNS. V lost 0 bases and J 7 bases, leaving 9 bases between the germline ends. The CDR3 protein is CASSEYKGVEKLFF. The CDR3 DNA is TGTGCCAGCAGTGAATACAAGGGGGTTGAAAAACTGTTTTTT.

The chain recombines TRBV3-1 (or the pseudogene TRBV3-2) with TRBJ2-1; D is possibly TRBD1 (7 bases). In germline, CDR1 is LGHDT, CDR2 YNNKEL (reference sequence). The CDR3 length is 17 residues. Trimming stripped 1 base from V and 1 base from J, with 14 bases between. CDR3 protein: CASSQGRGRSSYNEQFF. The CDR3, as DNA: TGTGCCAGCAGCCAAGGGAGGGGGCGCTCATCCTACAATGAGCAGTTCTTC.

The chain recombines TRBV5-1 with TRBJ1-2; TRBD1 agrees at 7 bases. The ends lost 4 bases at V and 6 bases at J; junction bases unmatched: 12. The CDR3 is made up of 15 amino acids. The germline gives CDR1 SGHRS, CDR2 YFSETQ. The CDR3, as DNA: TGCGCCAGCAGCCGTGCAGGACAGGCCCCGGATGGCTACACCTTC. This encodes CASSRAGQAPDGYTF.

The rearrangement joins TRBV18 to TRBJ1-4; D call uncertain. The V gene lost 6 bases and the J gene lost 4 bases, with 9 bases spanning the gap. Looked up from germline, CDR1 is KGHSH and CDR2 is LQKENI. The CDR3 spans 13 residues. The CDR3 protein is CASSVGSNEKLFF. CDR3 sequence (DNA): TGTGCCAGCTCGGTGGGCAGTAATGAAAAACTGTTTTTT.

This sequence joins TRBV30 and TRBJ2-7; 8 bases are a match to TRBD1. V shed 4 bases, J shed 7 bases, and the junction held 9 bases outside the gene matches. This CDR3 has 13 residues. Germline CDR1 and CDR2: GTSNPN and SVGIG (reference sequence). This chain's CDR3 is CAWNGQGKGEQYF. In nucleotides, the CDR3 is TGTGCCTGGAACGGACAGGGAAAAGGGGAGCAGTACTTC.

The rearrangement uses TRBV11-2 and TRBJ1-3; weak D call: TRBD1 (5 bases). Between the trimmed V and J ends, which lost 3 bases and 4 bases, there was a span of 10 bases. CDR1 is SGHAT, CDR2 FQNNGV, per germline. CDR3 length: 14 amino acids. The CDR3 DNA follows: TGTGCCAGCAGCTTTCGACAGCAGGGAAACACCATATATTTT. Its protein product is CASSFRQQGNTIYF. Drawing the rest from reference TRBV11-2 and TRBJ1-3, the complete variable domain is EAGVAQSPRYKIIEKRQSVAFWCNPISGHATLYWYQQILGQGPKLLIQFQNNGVVDDSQLPKDRFSAERLKGVDSTLKIQPAKLEDSAVYLCASSFRQQGNTIYFGEGSWLTVV.

The chain carries TRBV7-9 and TRBJ1-1, with 7 nucleotides matching TRBD1. The germline gives CDR1 SEHNR, CDR2 FQNEAQ (reference sequence). The CDR3 has 14 residues. Losses at the gene ends were 1 base for V and 1 base for J; bases not matched to a gene: 0. Written as DNA, the CDR3 is TGTGCCAGCAGCTTAGGGACAGGGAACACTGAAGCTTTCTTT. Protein sequence: CASSLGTGNTEAFF.

As regards this clone: It is unclear where the CDR3 begins or ends on the DNA, so no DNA is shown, and the CDR3 is as TCRdb lists it. The same CDR3 also results from other DNA sequences found in this sample. The chain has TRBV9 and TRBJ2-2; the table's D call, TRBD1, has no DNA check behind it. The germline gives CDR1 SGDLS, CDR2 YYNGEE. Ends included, the CDR3 has 17 residues. The CDR3 here is CASSVGVGTGNTGELFF.

This rearrangement joins TRBV29-1 to TRBJ2-1; 7 bases fit TRBD1. The CDR3 is made up of 14 amino acids. V dropped 5 bases and J dropped 4; count of bases not matched to a gene: 8. Germline CDR1 SQVTM, CDR2 ANQGSEA. The CDR3 nucleotides are TGCAGCGTTATGACTCCCAGGGGGTACAATGAGCAGTTCTTC. Its protein product is CSVMTPRGYNEQFF.

Only one count was recorded for this clone. This chain links TRBV6-5 with TRBJ2-1; 13 positions match TRBD2. Germline values: CDR1 MNHEY, CDR2 SVGAGI. This CDR3 contains 13 residues. The V and J ends lost 7 bases and 9 bases, in that order; junction bases with no gene match: 3. The CDR3 DNA follows: TGTGCCAGCAAAACTAGCGGGGGGGGTGAGCAGTTCTTC. It specifies CASKTSGGGEQFF.

The chain joins TRBV5-6 to TRBJ2-3, with D possibly TRBD2 on 5 matching bases. The V gene lost 6 bases and the J gene lost 3 bases, with 11 bases spanning the gap. Germline-derived CDR1 and CDR2 are SGHDT and YYEEEE. The CDR3 has 13 residues. The CDR3: CASTRDRTDTQYF. Here the CDR3 DNA reads TGTGCCAGCACGAGGGATAGAACAGATACGCAGTATTTT.

The rearrangement joins TRBV11-2 to TRBJ2-1; no definite D call. Trimming shortened V by 5 bases and J by 4 bases, and 18 bases separated the two germline ends. The CDR3 covers 16 residues. The germline V gene has CDR1 SGHAT and CDR2 FQNNGV. The CDR3 here is CASSPVPAQAYNEQFF. The CDR3, as DNA: TGTGCCAGCAGCCCCGTCCCAGCGCAAGCTTACAATGAGCAGTTCTTC.